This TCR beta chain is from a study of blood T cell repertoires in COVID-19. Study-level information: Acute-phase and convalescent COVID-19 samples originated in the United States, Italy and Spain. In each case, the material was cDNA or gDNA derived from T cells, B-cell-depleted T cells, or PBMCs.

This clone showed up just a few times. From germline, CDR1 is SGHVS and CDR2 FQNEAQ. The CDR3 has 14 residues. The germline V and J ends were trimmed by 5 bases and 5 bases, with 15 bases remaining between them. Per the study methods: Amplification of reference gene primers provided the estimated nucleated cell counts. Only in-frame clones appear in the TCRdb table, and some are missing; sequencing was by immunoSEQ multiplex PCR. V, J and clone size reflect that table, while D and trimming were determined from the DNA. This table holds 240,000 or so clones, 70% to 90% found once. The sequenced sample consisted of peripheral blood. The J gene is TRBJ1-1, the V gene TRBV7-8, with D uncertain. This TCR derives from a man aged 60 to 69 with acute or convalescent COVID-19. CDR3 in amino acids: CASSTPGLWTEAFF. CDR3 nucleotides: TGTGCCAGCAGCACACCTGGACTATGGACTGAAGCTTTCTTT. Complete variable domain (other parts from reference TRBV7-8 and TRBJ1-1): GAGVSQSPRYKVAKRGQDVALRCDPISGHVSLFWYQQALGQGPEFLTYFQNEAQLDKSGLPSDRFFAERPEGSVSTLKIQRTQQEDSAVYLCASSTPGLWTEAFFGQGTRLTVV.